This T cell receptor (beta chain) was captured in a study of shared clonotypes between healthy human individuals (dated by TCRdb to 2020 to 2021). A note on the overall study: A couple of women and three men aged 18 to 49 years were included in the cohort. For each donor, CD4 naive and CD4 memory were each run on three plates, CD8 naive on two plates, and CD8 memory on one plate. To estimate repertoire size and how much clonotype sharing occurs between individuals, the study deeply sequenced the blood TCR repertoires of several healthy adults. Per donor, leukapheresis produced somewhere between about 0.9 and 9 billion PBMCs. Different laboratories and diverse techniques were used to prepare libraries and sequence TCR repertoires, to increase sequencing depth and limit assay-specific biases. Here is what the overall study found, with its caveats: Across four donors, around 5% of naive CD4, around 3.5% of naive CD8, under 2.5% of memory CD4, and about 0.4% of memory CD8 clonotypes were shared. Pairwise subsampling indicated that sequencing depth was expected to affect the degree of clonotype sharing among donors. Sampling was limited to blood, and TCR repertoires in tissue likely differ from TCR repertoires in blood. Estimated clonotype richness was generally larger for naive than for memory subsets. Because the study included only a small number of donors, the genetic and exposure-history diversity represented was limited. Higher generation probabilities were observed for clonotypes shared by all four sorted-subset donors than for non-shared clonotypes. Rarefaction of sorted-subset datasets indicated incomplete sequencing despite the large sequencing depth.

CD8 naive samples were CD45RO-negative cells positively selected for CCR7, giving a CD45RA+CCR7+ population that excluded TemRA cells. Healthy HIV-negative adults with no recently reported acute infections or vaccinations were included as donors. Every donor was a Caucasian adult living in Nashville, Tennessee, USA. Blood was collected by leukapheresis, and PBMCs were isolated by Ficoll-Histopaque density gradient centrifugation and then cryopreserved in liquid nitrogen vapor phase. Analytical flow cytometry was used to check the purity and quantity of each magnetically sorted T cell population. Genomic DNA was isolated from each sorted fraction and quantified by UV absorbance on a Nanodrop 2000c. For this clone: No antigen is known for it. Nothing much larger sits one base from this clone, and base qualities are not available.

Using the deep immunoSEQ assay, TCR CDR3 regions were amplified from genomic DNA by multiplex PCR. Genomic DNA extracted from each cell subset was distributed evenly over all wells of several immunoSEQ 96-well plates, and each plate served as one replicate. For sorted subsets, each replicate PCR was loaded with about 0.2 ug genomic DNA, equivalent to 25,000 to 35,000 T cell genomes. Purified libraries were measured with a Qubit 3.0 fluorometer, size-checked on a Bioanalyzer 2100, and measured again with the KAPA Library Quantification kit. Every immunoSEQ 96-well plate was sequenced on a dedicated single-read 150-cycle Illumina NextSeq 550 flow cell. The published analysis was carried out like this. Because only junctional sequences without quality scores were contained in the immunoSEQ output, filtering matching that applied to full-length reads could not be performed. Sequences were annotated with PyIR, a Python wrapper for IgBLAST v1.9, and V/J genes and CDR3 were assigned using IMGT germline references. Reads were filtered out if the reads had weak V/J assignments (E-value above 1e-6), no CDR3, stop codons, out-of-frame junctions, or ambiguous translated residues. V3J clonotypes were defined as sequences sharing an identical inferred V gene, J gene, and CDR3 amino acid sequence. Percentage overlap between repertoires was computed as shared unique clonotypes divided by the size of the smaller repertoire. Repertoire richness was assessed with RTK rarefaction, the Chao1 estimator, and Recon v2.1 estimates of unobserved clonotypes. Generation probabilities were computed with OLGA for all TCRbeta clonotypes obtained by the gDNA method from a handful of donors. TCRdb holds this immuneACCESS table with in-frame rearrangements only. Some clones are missing; in checked studies, unresolved V genes explain under half, and the rest has no known cause. The D gene and trimming were derived from the DNA, and the V and J assignments and clone size from that table. This sample is represented by about 2.2 million clones; just over 90% of them were singletons. The ten largest clones represent under 2% of the sample.

CDR1 SGHRS and CDR2 YFSETQ were looked up in the germline V gene. V gives up 3 bases and J gives up 5 bases, and the segment between their germline ends measures 11 bases. The cysteine opens and the phenylalanine closes a CDR3 of 13 amino acids. Of all the DNA, just the CDR3 is kept, 39 bases in frame from base 1. The TCR originated in a man aged 18-30 years in good health. Some clones in this sample may be carry-over from other donors' samples. The sequence joins TRBV5-1 to TRBJ2-5; the D gene is possibly TRBD2, with 6 bases matching. Sequencing input: naive CD8+ T cells from PBMCs. The sample's cell subset or site, from its label and the paper: CD45RA+CCR7+. CDR3 loop: CASSSRLVETQYF. The nucleotides read TGCGCCAGCAGCTCCCGACTAGTTGAGACCCAGTACTTC.